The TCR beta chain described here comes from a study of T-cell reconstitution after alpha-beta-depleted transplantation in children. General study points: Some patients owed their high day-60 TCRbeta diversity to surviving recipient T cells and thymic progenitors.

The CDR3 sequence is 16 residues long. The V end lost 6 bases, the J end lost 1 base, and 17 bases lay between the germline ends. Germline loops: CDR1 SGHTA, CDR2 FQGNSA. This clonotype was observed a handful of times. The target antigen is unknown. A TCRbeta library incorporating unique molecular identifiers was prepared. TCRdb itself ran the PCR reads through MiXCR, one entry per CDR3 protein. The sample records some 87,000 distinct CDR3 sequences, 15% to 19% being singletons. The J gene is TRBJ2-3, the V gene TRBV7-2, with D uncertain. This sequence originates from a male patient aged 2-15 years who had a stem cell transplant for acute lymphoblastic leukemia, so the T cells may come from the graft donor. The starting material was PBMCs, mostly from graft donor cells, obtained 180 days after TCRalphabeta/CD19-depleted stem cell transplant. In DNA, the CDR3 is TGTGCCAGCAGAAGAAAGGGTGGGCCGGGCACAGATACGCAGTATTTT. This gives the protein CASRRKGGPGTDTQYF.